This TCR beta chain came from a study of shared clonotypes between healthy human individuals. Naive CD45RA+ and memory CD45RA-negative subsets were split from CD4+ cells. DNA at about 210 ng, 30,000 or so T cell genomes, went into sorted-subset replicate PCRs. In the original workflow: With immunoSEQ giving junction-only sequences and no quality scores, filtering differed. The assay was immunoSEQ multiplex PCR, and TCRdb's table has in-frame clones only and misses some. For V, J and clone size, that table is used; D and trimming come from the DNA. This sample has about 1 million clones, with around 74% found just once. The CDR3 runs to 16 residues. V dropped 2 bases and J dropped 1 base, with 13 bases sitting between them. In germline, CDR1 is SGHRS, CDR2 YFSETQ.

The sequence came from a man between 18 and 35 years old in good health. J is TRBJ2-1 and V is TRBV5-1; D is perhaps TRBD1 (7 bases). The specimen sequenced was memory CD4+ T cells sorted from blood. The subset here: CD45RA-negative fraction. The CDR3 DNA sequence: TGCGCCAGCAGCTTTACGGCGGGACAGTCCTACAATGAGCAGTTCTTC. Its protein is CASSFTAGQSYNEQFF.